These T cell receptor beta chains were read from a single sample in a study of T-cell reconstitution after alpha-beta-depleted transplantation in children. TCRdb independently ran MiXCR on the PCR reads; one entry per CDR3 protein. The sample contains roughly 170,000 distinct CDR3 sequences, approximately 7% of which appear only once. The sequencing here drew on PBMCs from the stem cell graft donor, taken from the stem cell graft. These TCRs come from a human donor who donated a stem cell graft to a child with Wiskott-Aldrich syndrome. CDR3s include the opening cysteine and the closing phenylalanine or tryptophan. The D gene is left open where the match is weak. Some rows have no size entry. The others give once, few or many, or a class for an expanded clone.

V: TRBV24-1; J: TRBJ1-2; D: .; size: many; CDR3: CATSGSGTRDYGYTF; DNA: TGTGCCACCAGTGGCTCAGGGACTCGAGACTATGGCTACACCTTC
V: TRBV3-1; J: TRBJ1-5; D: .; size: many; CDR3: CASSQDRQPQHF; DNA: TGTGCCAGCAGCCAAGATCGTCAGCCCCAGCATTTT
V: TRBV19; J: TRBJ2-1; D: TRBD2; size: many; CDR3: CASSPLTSGSSYNEQFF; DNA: TGTGCCAGTAGTCCGCTTACTAGCGGGAGCTCCTACAATGAGCAGTTCTTC
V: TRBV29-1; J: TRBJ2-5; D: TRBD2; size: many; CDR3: CSLRLAETQYF; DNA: TGCAGCCTTAGACTAGCAGAGACCCAGTACTTC
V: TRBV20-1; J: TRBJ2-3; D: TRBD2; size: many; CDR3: CSAGRFGEGSTDTQYF; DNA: TGCAGTGCTGGGAGATTCGGGGAGGGTTCCACAGATACGCAGTATTTT
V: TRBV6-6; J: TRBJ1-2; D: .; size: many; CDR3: CASSYVSNYGYTF; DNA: TGTGCCAGCAGTTACGTTAGCAACTATGGCTACACCTTC
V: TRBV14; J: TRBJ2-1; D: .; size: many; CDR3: CASSPQREQFF; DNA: TGTGCCAGCAGCCCCCAGCGGGAGCAGTTCTTC
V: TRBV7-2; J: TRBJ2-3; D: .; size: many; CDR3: CASSYSGDTQYF; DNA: TGTGCCAGCAGCTATTCGGGAGATACGCAGTATTTT
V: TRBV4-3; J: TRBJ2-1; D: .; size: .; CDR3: CASSVGERYNEQFF; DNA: TGCGCCAGCAGCGTAGGGGAGAGATACAATGAGCAGTTCTTC
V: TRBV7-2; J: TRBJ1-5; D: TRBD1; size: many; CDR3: CASSRTGSNQPQHF; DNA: TGTGCCAGCAGCCGGACAGGTAGCAATCAGCCCCAGCATTTT
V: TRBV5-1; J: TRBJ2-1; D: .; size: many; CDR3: CASSWGLRASGSYNEQFF; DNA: TGCGCCAGCAGCTGGGGGTTGCGAGCGTCGGGCTCCTACAATGAGCAGTTCTTC
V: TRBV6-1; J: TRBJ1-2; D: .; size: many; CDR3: CASSDGLADGYTF; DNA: TGTGCCAGCAGTGACGGTTTGGCGGATGGCTACACCTTC
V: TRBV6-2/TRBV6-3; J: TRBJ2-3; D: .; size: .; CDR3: CASLEIDTQYF; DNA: TGTGCCAGCCTTGAAATAGATACGCAGTATTTT
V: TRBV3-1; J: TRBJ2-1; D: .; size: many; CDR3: CASSQDRASGQFF; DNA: TGTGCCAGCAGCCAAGATAGGGCCTCCGGGCAGTTCTTC
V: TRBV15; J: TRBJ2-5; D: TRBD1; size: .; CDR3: CATSRAGKGGGETQYF; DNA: TGTGCCACCAGCAGAGCGGGGAAAGGGGGCGGTGAGACCCAGTACTTC
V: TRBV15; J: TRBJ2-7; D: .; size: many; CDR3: CATSSRGHYEQYF; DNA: TGTGCCACCAGCAGTCGCGGACACTACGAGCAGTACTTC
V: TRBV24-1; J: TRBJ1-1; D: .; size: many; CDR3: CATSGPLQGPGEAFF; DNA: TGTGCCACCAGTGGCCCCCTGCAAGGACCGGGCGAGGCTTTCTTT
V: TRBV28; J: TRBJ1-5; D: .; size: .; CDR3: CASSAPGVLSNQPQHF; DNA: TGTGCCAGCAGTGCCCCGGGGGTCCTAAGCAATCAGCCCCAGCATTTT
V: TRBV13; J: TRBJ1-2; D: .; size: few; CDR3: CASSSRGGERSYGYTF; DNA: TGTGCCAGCAGCTCTCGCGGGGGGGAACGGAGCTATGGCTACACCTTC